This T cell receptor (beta chain) was identified in a study of T cell responses to AZD1222 COVID-19 vaccine. Clones were read by immunoSEQ multiplex PCR, and TCRdb kept only the in-frame ones, dropping some. The sample has some 110,000 clones; about 94% are singletons. The sequenced sample was peripheral blood, obtained on day 0 of AZD1222 vaccination. This sequence originates from an adult in good health.

CDR3 DNA: TGTGCCAGCAGATCGACAGGCAGGGATGGCTACACCTTC. Translation gives CASRSTGRDGYTF. The rearrangement links TRBV7-9 to TRBJ1-2; maybe TRBD1 (6 bases). The CDR3 covers 13 residues. Germline V lookup: CDR1 SEHNR, CDR2 FQNEAQ (reference sequence). The V and J ends lost 6 bases and 6 bases respectively, with 14 bases between them. The whole variable domain, filled in from reference TRBV7-9 and TRBJ1-2, reads DTGVSQNPRHKITKRGQNVTFRCDPISEHNRLYWYRQTLGQGPEFLTYFQNEAQLEKSRLLSDRFSAERPKGSFSTLEIQRTEQGDSAMYLCASRSTGRDGYTFGSGTRLTVV.